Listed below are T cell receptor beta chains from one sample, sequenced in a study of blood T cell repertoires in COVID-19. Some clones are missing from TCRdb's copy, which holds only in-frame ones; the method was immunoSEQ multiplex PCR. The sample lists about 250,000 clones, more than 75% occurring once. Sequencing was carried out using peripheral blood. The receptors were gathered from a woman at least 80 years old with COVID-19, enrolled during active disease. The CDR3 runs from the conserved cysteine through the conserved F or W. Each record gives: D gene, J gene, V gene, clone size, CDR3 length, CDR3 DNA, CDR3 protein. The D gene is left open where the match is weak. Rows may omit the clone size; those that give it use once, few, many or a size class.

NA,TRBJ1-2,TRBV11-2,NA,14,TGTGCCAGCAGCCGAGCGAGGGAGCACTATGGCTACACCTTC,CASSRAREHYGYTF
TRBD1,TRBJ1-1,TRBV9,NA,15,TGTGCCAGCAGCGTGGCGACAGGGGCCGGCACTGAAGCTTTCTTT,CASSVATGAGTEAFF
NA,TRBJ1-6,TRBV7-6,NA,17,TGTGCCAGCAGCTTAGGGAGGGGAACCCTTCGCGGTTCACCCCTCCACTTT,CASSLGRGTLRGSPLHF
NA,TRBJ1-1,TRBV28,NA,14,TGTGCCAGCAGTCCAGGACAGCTGCGCACTGAAGCTTTCTTT,CASSPGQLRTEAFF
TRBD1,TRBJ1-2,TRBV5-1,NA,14,TGCGCCAGCAGCCCCGGACAGGGCACCTATGGCTACACCTTC,CASSPGQGTYGYTF
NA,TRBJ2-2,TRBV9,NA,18,TGTGCCAGCAGCCTGAGCGGGCTGACAGGGTTGGGGGCCGGGGAGCTGTTTTTT,CASSLSGLTGLGAGELFF
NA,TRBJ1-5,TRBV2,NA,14,TGTGCCAGCAGTAAAACAGGGACCAGGCAGCCCCAGCATTTT,CASSKTGTRQPQHF
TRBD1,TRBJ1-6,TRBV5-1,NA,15,TGCGCCAGCAGCTTGGACGGACAGGGAAGTTCACCCCTCCACTTT,CASSLDGQGSSPLHF
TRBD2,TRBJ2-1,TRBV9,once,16,TGTGCCAGCAGCATTAATCGCGGGGGGCCCGGGGGTGAGCAGTTCTTC,CASSINRGGPGGEQFF
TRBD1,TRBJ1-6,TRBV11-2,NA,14,TGTGCCAGCACCCAGGGGGTCAATAATTCACCCCTCCACTTT,CASTQGVNNSPLHF
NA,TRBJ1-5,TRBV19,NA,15,TGTGCCAGTAGTATCGGTCAGCAGGGGAATCAGCCCCAGCATTTT,CASSIGQQGNQPQHF
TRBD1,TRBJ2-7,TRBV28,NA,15,TGTGCCAGCAGCCGTGACGGGACAGGGGCCCTTGGGGGGTACTTC,CASSRDGTGALGGYF
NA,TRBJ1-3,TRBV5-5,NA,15,TGTGCCAGCAGCGGCCCGCCGGGATCTGGAAACACCATATATTTT,CASSGPPGSGNTIYF
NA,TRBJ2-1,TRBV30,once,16,TGTGCCTGGAGTGTAACGGTAAAGAGCTCCTACAATGAGCAGTTCTTC,CAWSVTVKSSYNEQFF
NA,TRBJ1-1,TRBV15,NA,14,TGTGCCACCAGCAGCGCAGGGGTTAACACTGAAGCTTTCTTT,CATSSAGVNTEAFF
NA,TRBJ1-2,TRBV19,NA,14,TGTGCCAGTAGTTGGGACTTACAAGCCTATGGCTACACCTTC,CASSWDLQAYGYTF
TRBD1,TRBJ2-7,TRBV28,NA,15,TGTGCCAGCAGCCGGCCGGGACAGGGTCAGTACGAGCAGTACTTC,CASSRPGQGQYEQYF
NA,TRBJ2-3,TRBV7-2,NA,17,TGTGCCAGCAGCTTAGCGCCCCAAGCGGCGGCCACAGATACGCAGTATTTT,CASSLAPQAAATDTQYF
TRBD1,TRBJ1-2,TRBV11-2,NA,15,TGTGCCAGCAGCTTAGGGGCAGGGGGTGACTATGGCTACACCTTC,CASSLGAGGDYGYTF
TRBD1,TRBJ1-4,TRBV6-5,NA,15,TGTGCCAGCAGTCGCCCGGGACAGGGAGGTGAAAAACTGTTTTTT,CASSRPGQGGEKLFF
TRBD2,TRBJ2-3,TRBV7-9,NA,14,TGTGCCAGCAGCCCGCGGGGGGGCGTAGATACGCAGTATTTT,CASSPRGGVDTQYF
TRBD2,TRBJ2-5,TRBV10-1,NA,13,TGCGCCAGCAGTGACGGGGGGAAAGAGACCCAGTACTTC,CASSDGGKETQYF
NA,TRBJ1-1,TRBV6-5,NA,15,TGTGCCAGCAGTTACACCGGTTTGGCGGTTCCTGAAGCTTTCTTT,CASSYTGLAVPEAFF
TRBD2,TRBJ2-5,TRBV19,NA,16,TGTGCCAGTAGTATGGGACTAGCGAATGGTCAAGAGACCCAGTACTTC,CASSMGLANGQETQYF
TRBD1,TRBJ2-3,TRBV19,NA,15,TGTGCCAGTACCCTGAAACAGGGGATCACAGATACGCAGTATTTT,CASTLKQGITDTQYF
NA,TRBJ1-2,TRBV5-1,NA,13,TGCGCCAGCAGTCATGACAGCGACTATGGCTACACCTTC,CASSHDSDYGYTF
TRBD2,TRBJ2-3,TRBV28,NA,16,TGTGCCAGCAGTTCCAAGCGGGGGGGTGGGACAGATACGCAGTATTTT,CASSSKRGGGTDTQYF
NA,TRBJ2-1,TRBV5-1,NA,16,TGCGCCAGCAGCTTGGGGGGTAGGACAACTGGAGGGGAGCAGTTCTTC,CASSLGGRTTGGEQFF
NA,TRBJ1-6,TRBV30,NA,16,TGTGCCTGGAGGCAGGATGCAGCCCAGAGTAATTCACCCCTCCACTTT,CAWRQDAAQSNSPLHF
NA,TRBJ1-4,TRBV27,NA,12,TGTGCCAGCAAGAGGGGACTGGAAAAACTGTTTTTT,CASKRGLEKLFF
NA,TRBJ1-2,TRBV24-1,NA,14,TGTGCCACTAGCCGTGCACGGAATACAGGGGGCTACACCTTC,CATSRARNTGGYTF
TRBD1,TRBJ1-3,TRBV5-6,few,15,TGTGCCAGCAGCTTTCTACAGGGGACTGGAAACACCATATATTTT,CASSFLQGTGNTIYF
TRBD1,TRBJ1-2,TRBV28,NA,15,TGTGCCAGCAGTTTACCGACAGGGGCTTCCTATGGCTACACCTTC,CASSLPTGASYGYTF
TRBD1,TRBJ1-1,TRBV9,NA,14,TGTGCCAGCAGCTCACAGGGGGTGGGCACTGAAGCTTTCTTT,CASSSQGVGTEAFF
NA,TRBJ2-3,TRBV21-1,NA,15,TGTGCCAGCAGCAGCGGAGGACAGGCGGTGGATACGCAGTATTTT,CASSSGGQAVDTQYF
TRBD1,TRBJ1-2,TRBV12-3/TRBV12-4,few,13,TGTGCCAGCAGTTACGGACAGGGGGATGGCTACACCTTC,CASSYGQGDGYTF
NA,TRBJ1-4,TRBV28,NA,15,TGTGCCAGCAGTTCATCGGGTGCAACTAATGAAAAACTGTTTTTT,CASSSSGATNEKLFF
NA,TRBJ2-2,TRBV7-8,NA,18,TGTGCCAGCAGTTATAACGCTCAGGGGACATGGAACACCGGGGAGCTGTTTTTT,CASSYNAQGTWNTGELFF
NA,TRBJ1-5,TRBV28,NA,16,TGTGCCAGCAGCCCGCGAGGGGGGGGTGGCAATCAGCCCCAGCATTTT,CASSPRGGGGNQPQHF
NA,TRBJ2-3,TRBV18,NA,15,TGTGCCAGCTCACCAGGCCTGGCGGGGACAGATACGCAGTATTTT,CASSPGLAGTDTQYF
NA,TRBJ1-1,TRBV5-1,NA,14,TGCGCCAGCAGATCCTCGGGACAGAACACTGAAGCTTTCTTT,CASRSSGQNTEAFF
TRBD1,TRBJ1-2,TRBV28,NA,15,TGTGCCAGCATCACCCCTGGCCGGGACAGCCTTGGCTACACCTTC,CASITPGRDSLGYTF
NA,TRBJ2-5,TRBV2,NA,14,TGTGCCAGCAGACGTTCTGGGGGGATAGAGACCCAGTACTTC,CASRRSGGIETQYF
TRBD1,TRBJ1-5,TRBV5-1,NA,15,TGCGCCAGCAGCGAAACAGGGGGCCTAACCCAGCCCCAGCATTTT,CASSETGGLTQPQHF
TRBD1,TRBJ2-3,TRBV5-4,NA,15,TGTGCCAGCAGCCGAAAAGACAGGGGTACAGATACGCAGTATTTT,CASSRKDRGTDTQYF
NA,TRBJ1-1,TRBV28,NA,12,TGTGCCAGCAAGGGAGTGAACACTGAAGCTTTCTTT,CASKGVNTEAFF
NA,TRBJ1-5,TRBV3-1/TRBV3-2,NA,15,TGTGCCAGCAGCCAAGGGTGGGGAGGCAATCAGCCCCAGCATTTT,CASSQGWGGNQPQHF
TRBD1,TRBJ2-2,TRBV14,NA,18,TGTGCCAGCAGCCAAGACCTCCCGACAGGGGATAACACCGGGGAGCTGTTTTTT,CASSQDLPTGDNTGELFF
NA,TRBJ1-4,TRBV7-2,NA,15,TGTGCCAGCAGCTTAGTCGGTCAGGGTAGTGAAAAACTGTTTTTT,CASSLVGQGSEKLFF
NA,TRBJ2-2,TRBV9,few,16,TGTGCCAGCAGCGTAGTTAGTGGTATTAACACCGGGGAGCTGTTTTTT,CASSVVSGINTGELFF
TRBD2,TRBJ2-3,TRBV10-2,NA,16,TGCGCCAGCAGTGAGCTAGCGGGGGGGTTCACAGATACGCAGTATTTT,CASSELAGGFTDTQYF
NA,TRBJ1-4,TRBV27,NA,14,TGTGCCAGCAGTAAACAGGACCGGAATGAAAAACTGTTTTTT,CASSKQDRNEKLFF
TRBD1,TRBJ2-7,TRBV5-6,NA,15,TGTGCCAGCAGCTTGCCCGGGACAGGGACCTACGAGCAGTACTTC,CASSLPGTGTYEQYF
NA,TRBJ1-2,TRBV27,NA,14,TGTGCCACCCTAAGGGGGAGGGACTCCCACGGCTACACCTTC,CATLRGRDSHGYTF
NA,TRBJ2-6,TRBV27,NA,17,TGTGCCAGCAGTTTAAGGGGGGGTAGGGCTGGGGCCAACGTCCTGACTTTC,CASSLRGGRAGANVLTF
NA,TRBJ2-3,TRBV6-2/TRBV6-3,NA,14,TGTGCCAGCAGTTGGGCAGGGATGGTAGATACGCAGTATTTT,CASSWAGMVDTQYF